Presented here are 27 T cell receptor beta chains from one specimen sequenced in a study of blood T cell repertoires in COVID-19. Repertoires were generated with immunoSEQ multiplex PCR, while TCRdb's copy carries only in-frame clones and drops some. In the table there are under 250,000 clones, over 75% of which are singletons. The sample taken for sequencing was peripheral blood. The receptors here all came from a woman aged 70 to 79 with COVID-19, enrolled during active disease.

The CDR3 reads CASSLGQGDNSPLHF. CDR3 in DNA: TGTGCCAGCAGCTTAGGACAGGGTGATAATTCACCCCTCCACTTT. The rearrangement joins TRBV5-6 to TRBJ1-6; 8 bases align to TRBD1. In germline, CDR1 is SGHDT, CDR2 YYEEEE. The CDR3 contains 15 residues. J lost 5 bases, V lost 2 bases, and 3 bases had no gene match.

The J gene is TRBJ2-7, the V gene TRBV11-3; 7 nucleotides align to TRBD1. Germline-derived CDR1 and CDR2 are SGHNT and YENEEA. V lost 2 bases, J lost 2 bases, and 6 bases stayed unmatched. CDR3 length equals 15 residues. The DNA of the CDR3 is TGTGCCAGCAGCTTAAAGGGTACAGGGGCCTACGAGCAGTACTTC. The encoded protein is CASSLKGTGAYEQYF. Supplemented by reference TRBV11-3 and TRBJ2-7, the full variable domain reads EAGVVQSPRYKIIEKKQPVAFWCNPISGHNTLYWYLQNLGQGPELLIRYENEEAVDDSQLPKDRFSAERLKGVDSTLKIQPAELGDSAVYLCASSLKGTGAYEQYFGPGTRLTVT.

The chain has TRBV18 and TRBJ2-5, with 8 positions matching TRBD1. Germline V gives CDR1 KGHSH, CDR2 LQKENI. This CDR3 contains 14 residues. Losses at the gene ends were 8 bases for V and 1 base for J; bases not matched to a gene: 6. The DNA of the CDR3 is TGTGCCAGCACCCCGGACAGGGCCCAAGAGACCCAGTACTTC. It yields the protein CASTPDRAQETQYF. Complete variable domain (other parts from reference TRBV18 and TRBJ2-5): NAGVMQNPRHLVRRRGQEARLRCSPMKGHSHVYWYRQLPEEGLKFMVYLQKENIIDESGMPKERFSAEFPKEGPSILRIQQVVRGDSAAYFCASTPDRAQETQYFGPGTRLLVL.

The chain links TRBV27 to TRBJ2-1, with 10 bases aligning to TRBD2. The CDR3 runs 19 residues. V lost 5 bases to trimming and J lost 7 bases; unmatched junction nucleotides: 20. Germline-derived CDR1 and CDR2 are MNHEY and SMNVEV (reference sequence). This CDR3 reads CASSPRYPHLAGAPNEQFF. The CDR3 nucleotides are TGTGCCAGCAGTCCCCGATACCCACACCTAGCGGGAGCCCCAAATGAGCAGTTCTTC.

The V gene is TRBV12-3 or TRBV12-4, the J gene TRBJ1-2, with 7 bases matching TRBD1. This CDR3 has 13 residues. The J segment lost 3 bases and the V segment lost 3 bases, leaving 1 base of the junction unmatched. The CDR3 spells CASSFGQDYGYTF. The CDR3 nucleotides are TGTGCCAGCAGTTTCGGACAGGACTATGGCTACACCTTC.

The chain is built from TRBV6-5 and TRBJ2-1; TRBD1 aligns across 9 bases. The CDR3 sequence is 15 residues long. The trim removed 6 bases at V and 8 bases at J, leaving 11 bases unmatched. Germline loops: CDR1 MNHEY, CDR2 SVGAGI. This CDR3 is CASRGTGSAGHEQFF. In DNA form, the CDR3 reads TGTGCCAGCAGAGGGACAGGGTCGGCGGGGCATGAGCAGTTCTTC.

V gene TRBV18 combines with J gene TRBJ2-3; D ambiguous. V was shortened by 3 bases and J by 2 bases, with 12 bases between the two germline ends. The CDR3 has 15 amino acids. Germline V gene data show CDR1 as KGHSH and CDR2 as LQKENI. The CDR3 DNA sequence: TGTGCCAGCTCACCTGGATTGCAGGCCACAGATACGCAGTATTTT. Its translation: CASSPGLQATDTQYF.

The sample holds a few counts of this clone. J is TRBJ1-5 and V is TRBV7-2; D uncertain. The V gene's germline CDR1 is SGHTA and CDR2 FQGNSA. The CDR3 is 13 amino acids. V was pared by 5 bases and J by 7 bases, with 12 bases between. The CDR3 nucleotides read TGTGCCAGCAGCCCCGGGGTAGAACAGCCCCAGCATTTT. This gives the protein CASSPGVEQPQHF.

This clone was recorded only once. V usage is TRBV5-4 and J usage is TRBJ2-1; tentatively, D is TRBD2 (6 bases). CDR1 is SGHNT and CDR2 is YYREEE in the germline V gene (reference sequence). This CDR3 comprises 14 residues. Trimming stripped 2 bases from V and 5 bases from J, with 11 bases between. The chain's CDR3 is CASSFLARDNEQFF. The CDR3 nucleotides read TGTGCCAGCAGCTTTCTAGCGAGGGACAATGAGCAGTTCTTC. The full variable domain, in which reference TRBV5-4 and TRBJ2-1 provide the parts outside the CDR3, is ETGVTQSPTHLIKTRGQQVTLRCSSQSGHNTVSWYQQALGQGPQFIFQYYREEENGRGNFPPRFSGLQFPNYSSELNVNALELDDSALYLCASSFLARDNEQFFGPGTRLTVL.

V gene TRBV7-8 combines with J gene TRBJ1-5; 7 bases map to TRBD1. The V and J ends lost 1 base and 6 bases, in that order; junction bases with no gene match: 9. The CDR3 runs to 16 residues. The germline gives CDR1 SGHVS, CDR2 FQNEAQ. The DNA for the CDR3 is TGTGCCAGCAGCTTAGAAGGCAGGGGGATGACTCAGCCCCAGCATTTT. Encoded protein: CASSLEGRGMTQPQHF.

The chain recombines TRBV19 with TRBJ2-1; TRBD2 is a possible D gene (7 bases). The germline V gene has CDR1 LNHDA and CDR2 SQIVND (reference sequence). This CDR3 has 14 amino acids. Between the trimmed V and J ends, which lost 7 bases and 8 bases, there was a span of 18 bases. CDR3 bases: TGTGCCAGTATTCGGCGGGGGCTTCGGGATGAGCAGTTCTTC. It yields the protein CASIRRGLRDEQFF.

This clone was seen once. This chain links TRBV6-5 with TRBJ1-2; the D gene is possibly TRBD1 (5 bases). Trimming took 6 bases from V and 5 from J, leaving 13 bases between them. Per the germline V gene, CDR1 is MNHEY and CDR2 is SVGAGI. The CDR3 consists of 13 residues. As DNA, the CDR3 is TGTGCCAGCAGGGAGGGGTGGCGGTATGGCTACACCTTC. Its protein product is CASREGWRYGYTF.

This chain links TRBV5-4 with TRBJ1-3, with no clear D. Germline assignment: CDR1 SGHNT and CDR2 YYREEE (reference sequence). The V end was cut by 4 bases, the J end by 0 bases, with 14 bases between. This CDR3 contains 16 residues. CDR3 in amino acids: CASSPRGGVSGNTIYF. Written as DNA, the CDR3 is TGTGCCAGCAGCCCACGCGGCGGAGTCTCTGGAAACACCATATATTTT. The whole variable domain, remainder taken from reference TRBV5-4 and TRBJ1-3, is ETGVTQSPTHLIKTRGQQVTLRCSSQSGHNTVSWYQQALGQGPQFIFQYYREEENGRGNFPPRFSGLQFPNYSSELNVNALELDDSALYLCASSPRGGVSGNTIYFGEGSWLTVV.

The chain combines TRBV4-3 with TRBJ2-7; TRBD2 is a possible D gene (6 bases). With 0 bases removed from V and 2 bases from J, the gap between germline ends came to 17 bases. This CDR3 has 17 residues. CDR1 LGHNA and CDR2 YSLEER come from the germline V gene. CDR3 in amino acids: CASSQDPPGLDPYEQYF. DNA for the CDR3: TGCGCCAGCAGCCAAGATCCCCCGGGACTCGACCCCTACGAGCAGTACTTC.

The chain's CDR3 is CAISESGQVSSYEQYF. CDR3 sequence (DNA): TGTGCCATCAGTGAGTCGGGACAGGTGAGCTCCTACGAGCAGTACTTC. V is TRBV10-3 and J is TRBJ2-7; 8 bases are shared with TRBD1. V shed 0 bases and J 0 bases; nucleotides not matched to a gene: 4. The germline V gene encodes CDR1 ENHRY and CDR2 SYGVKD. CDR3 size: 16 residues.

The chain links TRBV2 to TRBJ1-1, with 7 bases lining up with TRBD1. J gave up 10 bases and V 5 bases, and 7 bases lay outside the gene matches. In germline, CDR1 is SNHLY, CDR2 FYNNEI. CDR3 length: 12 residues. For the CDR3, the DNA is TGTGCCAGCAGTCTCGACAGGGTATTAGCTTTCTTT. It yields the protein CASSLDRVLAFF. Supplemented by reference TRBV2 and TRBJ1-1, the full variable domain reads EPEVTQTPSHQVTQMGQEVILRCVPISNHLYFYWYRQILGQKVEFLVSFYNNEISEKSEIFDDQFSVERPDGSNFTLKIRSTKLEDSAMYFCASSLDRVLAFFGQGTRLTVV.

The chain has TRBV5-1 and TRBJ2-1; TRBD2 matches 8 bases. J lost 7 bases, V lost 5 bases, and 11 bases had no gene match. This CDR3 region has 15 residues. CDR1 and CDR2 from the germline V gene are SGHRS and YFSETQ. The CDR3 bases are TGCGCCAGCAGACACACAGCGGGAGAGTTTAATGAGCAGTTCTTC. Encoded protein: CASRHTAGEFNEQFF.

The chain has TRBV29-1 and TRBJ1-1; TRBD1 is a possible D gene (5 bases). Germline CDR1 SQVTM, CDR2 ANQGSEA. Trimming cost V 7 bases and J 4 bases, with 16 bases left between them. The CDR3 sequence is 13 residues long. The CDR3 loop is CSALGGWSTEAFF. The CDR3 region has the DNA TGCAGCGCCCTCGGGGGATGGAGCACTGAAGCTTTCTTT.

The chain uses TRBV18 and TRBJ2-1; 9 bases map to TRBD2. This CDR3 is 16 amino acids long. The junction had 9 bases not matched to a gene; V was cut back by 4 bases and J by 5 bases. CDR1 and CDR2 from the germline V gene are KGHSH and LQKENI. CDR3 region: CASSLLSGSRDNEQFF. CDR3 sequence (DNA): TGTGCCAGCTCACTACTTAGCGGGAGTAGGGACAATGAGCAGTTCTTC.

This chain joins TRBV29-1 and TRBJ1-2, with 8 bases fitting TRBD1. Germline V gives CDR1 SQVTM, CDR2 ANQGSEA. The CDR3 has 14 amino acids. Germline trimming cut 5 bases from V and 6 bases from J; bases unmatched to any gene: 11. For the CDR3, the DNA is TGCAGCGTTCCCCAGGACAGGGATAGGAATGGCTACACCTTC. Its translation: CSVPQDRDRNGYTF.

The rearrangement uses TRBV11-2 and TRBJ2-3; TRBD2 aligns across 10 bases. Germline assignment: CDR1 SGHAT and CDR2 FQNNGV. The V segment lost 4 bases and the J segment 0 bases; nucleotides outside the gene matches: 4. The CDR3 sequence is 16 residues long. The CDR3 DNA reads as TGTGCCAGCAGCTCCGCTAGCGGGGGTAGCACAGATACGCAGTATTTT. It yields the protein CASSSASGGSTDTQYF.

This clone was seen only once. V and J are TRBV24-1 and TRBJ2-1; maybe TRBD2 (5 bases). CDR3 length: 16 residues. The germline V gene encodes CDR1 KGHDR and CDR2 SFDVKD. The V end lost 2 bases, the J end lost 0 bases, and 10 bases lay between the germline ends. The CDR3 protein is CATSDSTGSSYNEQFF. CDR3 nucleotides: TGTGCCACCAGTGATTCGACGGGGAGCTCCTACAATGAGCAGTTCTTC.

The chain joins TRBV5-6 to TRBJ1-2; D gene uncertain. Trimming took off 4 bases at V and 0 bases at J, with 13 bases between the two ends. The CDR3 extends over 15 amino acids. Germline CDR1 is SGHDT and CDR2 is YYEEEE. CDR3 sequence reads: CASSTRSPANYGYTF. DNA for the CDR3: TGTGCCAGCAGCACACGGAGCCCAGCTAACTATGGCTACACCTTC.

The chain uses TRBV5-1 and TRBJ2-1; 13 positions agree with TRBD2. CDR1 and CDR2 (germline): SGHRS, YFSETQ. CDR3 length: 19 residues. The trim removed 3 bases at V and 0 bases at J, leaving 9 bases unmatched. DNA of the CDR3: TGCGCCAGCAGCTACCCCACTAGCGGGGGGGCCAGCTCCTACAATGAGCAGTTCTTC. Its translation is CASSYPTSGGASSYNEQFF.

This chain connects TRBV2 to TRBJ2-7; TRBD2 might be the D (6 bases). With 7 bases removed from V and 0 bases from J, the gap between germline ends came to 19 bases. The CDR3 sequence is 16 residues long. The V gene's germline CDR1 is SNHLY and CDR2 FYNNEI. In DNA, the CDR3 is TGTGCCAGCACCCCGGGGGAAAGGTTTAGCTCCTACGAGCAGTACTTC. It is translated as CASTPGERFSSYEQYF.

The chain has TRBV4-3 and TRBJ1-2; TRBD1 aligns across 7 bases. Germline V gives CDR1 LGHNA, CDR2 YSLEER. CDR3 length equals 16 residues. Germline trimming cut 0 bases from V and 4 bases from J; bases unmatched to any gene: 8. In DNA form, the CDR3 reads TGCGCCAGCAGCCAAGATCAGGGGGTAATAACCTATGGCTACACCTTC. This gives the protein CASSQDQGVITYGYTF.

The chain joins TRBV19 to TRBJ2-2; D may be TRBD2 (5 bases). From germline, CDR1 is LNHDA and CDR2 SQIVND (reference sequence). The V end lost 7 bases, the J end lost 3 bases, and 15 bases lay between the germline ends. The CDR3 runs to 15 residues. The CDR3 spells CASIGVATYTGELFF. DNA of the CDR3: TGTGCCAGTATTGGAGTAGCGACGTACACCGGGGAGCTGTTTTTT. Full variable domain (remainder filled in from reference TRBV19 and TRBJ2-2): DGGITQSPKYLFRKEGQNVTLSCEQNLNHDAMYWYRQDPGQGLRLIYYSQIVNDFQKGDIAEGYSVSREKKESFPLTVTSAQKNPTAFYLCASIGVATYTGELFFGEGSRLTVL.